The next 27 T cell receptor beta chains were all read from a single sample in a study of T cell responses to AZD1222 COVID-19 vaccine. Only in-frame clones appear in the TCRdb table, and some are missing; sequencing was by immunoSEQ multiplex PCR. The top ten hold 6.5% to 9.5% of the sample, which has under 30,000 clones, approximately 92% seen once. Sequenced material: peripheral blood, taken 28 days after the second AZD1222 dose. All receptors derive from an adult who received the AZD1222 COVID-19 vaccine.

The rearrangement joins TRBV28 to TRBJ2-2; D gene uncertain. The CDR3 covers 12 residues. V was pared by 6 bases and J by 0 bases, with 2 bases between. Germline-derived CDR1 and CDR2 are MDHEN and SYDVKM. The DNA for the CDR3 is TGTGCCAGCAGCTCGAACACCGGGGAGCTGTTTTTT. Its translation is CASSSNTGELFF.

This clone showed up just once. The chain recombines TRBV6-5 with TRBJ2-7, with D tentatively TRBD1 (5 bases). This CDR3 spans 15 amino acids. Trimming took 0 bases from V and 3 from J, leaving 12 bases between them. Germline V gene data show CDR1 as MNHEY and CDR2 as SVGAGI. The CDR3 bases are TGTGCCAGCAGTTACTCGATGCAGGGTTACTACGAGCAGTACTTC. It is translated as CASSYSMQGYYEQYF.

The chain couples TRBV7-2 to TRBJ1-6, with D unclear. The CDR3 has 16 residues. Germline CDR1 SGHTA, CDR2 FQGNSA. The V gene lost 5 bases and the J gene lost 8 bases, with 19 bases spanning the gap. CDR3 nucleotide sequence: TGTGCCAGCAGCGACGATCATCGGCGATTAGATTCACCCCTCCACTTT. Residues: CASSDDHRRLDSPLHF.

Only one count was recorded for this clone. The rearrangement uses TRBV7-2 and TRBJ1-1, with 7 bases aligning to TRBD1. J lost 6 bases, V lost 5 bases, and 9 bases had no gene match. The germline CDR1 and CDR2 sequences are SGHTA and FQGNSA. This CDR3 has 14 amino acids. The DNA for the CDR3 is TGTGCCAGCAGCCCTCGACAGGGACGGGCTGAAGCTTTCTTT. This encodes CASSPRQGRAEAFF.

The V gene is TRBV4-1, the J gene TRBJ2-1, with D uncertain. V lost 0 bases and J lost 6, with 15 bases in between. This CDR3 region has 16 residues. CDR1 is MGHRA, CDR2 YSYEKL, per germline. DNA of the CDR3: TGCGCCAGCAGCCAAGATTCCCTTTTTCCGCCCAATGAGCAGTTCTTC. It specifies CASSQDSLFPPNEQFF.

This rearrangement joins TRBV3-1 (or the pseudogene TRBV3-2) to TRBJ2-2; 7 bases line up with TRBD1. The J segment lost 3 bases and the V segment lost 4 bases, leaving 8 bases of the junction unmatched. CDR3 length: 16 residues. CDR1 is LGHDT, CDR2 YNNKEL, per germline (reference sequence). In nucleotides, the CDR3 is TGTGCCAGCAGCCTACGGACAGGTCGGGACACCGGGGAGCTGTTTTTT. Translated: CASSLRTGRDTGELFF.

The CDR3 DNA reads TGTGCCATCAGACGGGACATATACACTGAAGCTTTCTTT. Its protein is CAIRRDIYTEAFF. The genes are TRBV10-3 and TRBJ1-1; D may be TRBD1 (6 bases). V lost 6 bases, J lost 3 bases, and 11 bases lay in between. Germline V CDR1 and CDR2: ENHRY, SYGVKD. CDR3 length: 13 residues.

The sample holds one count of this clone. The CDR3 coding sequence is TGTGCCAGCAGCGCGATCACAGATACGCAGTATTTT. Its protein is CASSAITDTQYF. This chain joins TRBV9 and TRBJ2-3; the D is unclear. This CDR3 has 12 amino acids. Trimming shortened V by 3 bases and J by 2 bases, and 4 bases separated the two germline ends. The germline gives CDR1 SGDLS, CDR2 YYNGEE.

The chain has TRBV24-1 and TRBJ2-7, with 7 bases fitting TRBD1. The V and J ends lost 5 bases and 3 bases, in that order; junction bases with no gene match: 6. This CDR3 spans 14 amino acids. Germline loops: CDR1 KGHDR, CDR2 SFDVKD. CDR3 sequence reads: CATSARTGDYEQYF. DNA of the CDR3: TGTGCCACCAGTGCTCGGACAGGAGACTACGAGCAGTACTTC.

Here the CDR3 DNA reads TGTGCCAGCAGCAAAGCGGTGGGTTTCTACCCTCTTCTAACTTACGAGCAGTACTTC. Translating it yields CASSKAVGFYPLLTYEQYF. The chain employs TRBV21-1 and TRBJ2-7. TRBV21-1 is a listed pseudogene. The CDR3 is 19 amino acids.

V gene TRBV5-6 combines with J gene TRBJ1-2, with no clear D. This CDR3 is built from 14 residues. Germline lookup yields CDR1 SGHDT and CDR2 YYEEEE. Trimming stripped 0 bases from V and 2 bases from J, with 8 bases between. For the CDR3, the DNA is TGTGCCAGCAGCTTGGGCGCCGGCAACTATGGCTACACCTTC. Residues: CASSLGAGNYGYTF.

The chain recombines TRBV5-4 with TRBJ2-1; 7 positions agree with TRBD2. The CDR3 spans 16 residues. Germline CDR1 and CDR2: SGHNT and YYREEE (reference sequence). The ends lost 0 bases at V and 10 bases at J; junction bases unmatched: 13. As DNA, the CDR3 is TGTGCCAGCAGCTTGGCCATTACTAGCGCGACGCGGGAGCAGTTCTTC. It encodes CASSLAITSATREQFF.

The rearrangement joins TRBV7-9 to TRBJ1-2; D unclear. Germline V gene sequence: CDR1 SEHNR, CDR2 FQNEAQ (reference sequence). V lost 5 bases, J lost 7 bases, and 17 bases lay in between. The CDR3 extends over 14 amino acids. The CDR3 nucleotides are TGTGCCAGCAGCCCACCAAACGAGGGCATTGGCTACACCTTC. This encodes CASSPPNEGIGYTF.

The chain joins TRBV7-3 to TRBJ2-3, with 10 bases fitting TRBD1. The CDR3 consists of 17 residues. Germline CDR1 SGHTA, CDR2 FQGTGA. V shed 1 base and J 3 bases; nucleotides not matched to a gene: 7. The CDR3 nucleotides are TGTGCCAGCAGCTTAAGGGCCGGGACAGGGGAAACAGATACGCAGTATTTT. It encodes CASSLRAGTGETDTQYF.

J is TRBJ1-5 and V is TRBV30; 9 bases line up with TRBD1. The CDR3 is made up of 18 amino acids. Unmatched junction bases numbered 9, after V lost 0 bases and J lost 0 bases. Germline lookup yields CDR1 GTSNPN and CDR2 SVGIG (reference sequence). The CDR3 sequence is CAWSVKQGASPSNQPQHF. The DNA of the CDR3 is TGTGCCTGGAGTGTCAAACAGGGGGCCTCCCCTAGCAATCAGCCCCAGCATTTT.

The rearrangement joins TRBV6-1 to TRBJ2-7; possible D gene TRBD1, 6 bases. Trimming removed 5 bases from V and 1 base from J, with 12 bases in between. Germline V gene data show CDR1 as MNHNS and CDR2 as SASEGT. CDR3 length: 14 amino acids. The CDR3 bases are TGTGCCAGCAGTCCTTCGGGACATTCCTACGAGCAGTACTTC. The encoded protein is CASSPSGHSYEQYF.

The chain recombines TRBV5-1 with TRBJ2-3; possible D gene TRBD2, 5 bases. Germline V gives CDR1 SGHRS, CDR2 YFSETQ. The CDR3 extends over 15 amino acids. Between the trimmed V and J ends, which lost 0 bases and 6 bases, there was a span of 14 bases. CDR3 amino acids: CASSLGSLREDTQYF. The CDR3 nucleotides are TGCGCCAGCAGCTTGGGTTCGTTGAGGGAGGATACGCAGTATTTT.

The CDR3 sequence: CASSLPLTGTYGYTF. CDR3 coding DNA: TGTGCCAGCAGCTTACCTCTGACAGGGACCTATGGCTACACCTTC. The chain is built from TRBV7-9 and TRBJ1-2, with TRBD1 matching 7 bases. Germline-derived CDR1 and CDR2 are SEHNR and FQNEAQ (reference sequence). V trimming: 2 bases; J trimming: 4 bases; junction bases outside the gene matches: 7. The CDR3 is made up of 15 amino acids.

The chain recombines TRBV19 with TRBJ2-7; possible D gene TRBD1, 6 bases. V was clipped by 9 bases and J by 3 bases, with 12 bases between them. The CDR3 is 12 amino acids. The germline V gene encodes CDR1 LNHDA and CDR2 SQIVND (reference sequence). Written as DNA, the CDR3 is TGTGCCAGCCGGGACACTCTCTACGAGCAGTACTTC. Protein product: CASRDTLYEQYF. Combining the CDR3 with reference TRBV19 and TRBJ2-7 gives the whole variable domain DGGITQSPKYLFRKEGQNVTLSCEQNLNHDAMYWYRQDPGQGLRLIYYSQIVNDFQKGDIAEGYSVSREKKESFPLTVTSAQKNPTAFYLCASRDTLYEQYFGPGTRLTVT.

The DNA of the CDR3 is TGCAGTGCTAGTCTCCCCCGGGGATCCTACGAGCAGTACTTC. Its translation: CSASLPRGSYEQYF. V and J are TRBV20-1 and TRBJ2-7; TRBD2 is a possible D gene (5 bases). This CDR3 is 14 amino acids long. With 3 bases removed from V and 1 base from J, the gap between germline ends came to 13 bases. Germline values: CDR1 DFQATT, CDR2 SNEGSKA (reference sequence).

V is TRBV15 and J is TRBJ1-4; tentatively, D is TRBD1 (5 bases). The CDR3 runs 13 residues. In germline, CDR1 is LNHNV, CDR2 YYDKDF (reference sequence). V was shortened by 4 bases and J by 5 bases, with 8 bases between the two germline ends. CDR3 residues: CATSTGGNEKLFF. CDR3 in DNA: TGTGCCACCAGCACCGGGGGAAATGAAAAACTGTTTTTT.

The chain employs TRBV7-2 and TRBJ2-3; TRBD1 might be the D (6 bases). The CDR3 totals 15 residues. The V end was cut by 5 bases, the J end by 2 bases, with 14 bases between. The germline CDR1 and CDR2 sequences are SGHTA and FQGNSA. CDR3 sequence reads: CASSKGGAPTDTQYF. CDR3 DNA sequence: TGTGCCAGCAGCAAAGGGGGAGCCCCCACAGATACGCAGTATTTT.

This chain links TRBV5-1 with TRBJ1-2; TRBD1 matches 10 bases. The CDR3 has 14 amino acids. Germline V gene lookup returns CDR1 SGHRS and CDR2 YFSETQ. V was pared by 4 bases and J by 3 bases, with 3 bases of the junction left unmatched. The CDR3 coding sequence is TGCGCCAGCAGCACGGGACAGGGGTACTATGGCTACACCTTC. Translated: CASSTGQGYYGYTF.

The J gene is TRBJ2-1, the V gene TRBV1; the table's D call TRBD2 went unverified against the DNA. TRBV1 constitutes a pseudogene. The CDR3 totals 19 residues. The CDR3 reads CTSSQGWPLGREVYNEQFF. The CDR3 nucleotides read TGCACCAGCAGCCAAGGCTGGCCCTTAGGGCGGGAGGTCTACAATGAGCAGTTCTTC.

The chain combines TRBV4-3 with TRBJ1-2; no definite D call. The CDR3 runs to 15 residues. Trimming stripped 0 bases from V and 2 bases from J, with 10 bases between. Germline-derived CDR1 and CDR2 are LGHNA and YSLEER. CDR3 residues: CASSQDRVGNYGYTF. CDR3 DNA sequence: TGCGCCAGCAGCCAAGATCGCGTGGGAAACTATGGCTACACCTTC.

The gene calls are TRBV12-3 or TRBV12-4 and TRBJ2-3, with unresolved D. This CDR3 comprises 12 residues. V was pared by 4 bases and J by 0 bases, with 2 bases between. This chain's CDR3 is CASSYSTDTQYF. CDR3 sequence (DNA): TGTGCCAGCAGTTACAGCACAGATACGCAGTATTTT.

The V gene is TRBV28, the J gene TRBJ2-7; D remains unclear. The germline V gene has CDR1 MDHEN and CDR2 SYDVKM. V was clipped by 5 bases and J by 1 base, with 6 bases between them. This CDR3 comprises 12 residues. CDR3 coding DNA: TGTGCCAGCAGTCAGGTATCCTACGAGCAGTACTTC. It encodes CASSQVSYEQYF.